These 8 T cell receptor beta chains share one sample of origin, sequenced in a study of blood T cell repertoires in COVID-19. Clones were read by immunoSEQ multiplex PCR, and TCRdb kept only the in-frame ones, dropping some. Found here are 100,000 or so clones, approximately 90% of them singletons; the top ten hold under 0.6%. The sample was peripheral blood. These receptors were collected from a man aged 55 to 70 with acute or convalescent COVID-19.

V is TRBV20-1 and J is TRBJ2-1; unclear D gene. This CDR3 has 13 residues. Germline V CDR1 and CDR2: DFQATT, SNEGSKA (reference sequence). V was trimmed by 3 bases and J by 8 bases, leaving 14 bases between them. The CDR3 reads CSASSTAFDEQFF. CDR3 nucleotide sequence: TGCAGTGCTAGTTCGACTGCCTTCGATGAGCAGTTCTTC.

The chain has TRBV6-5 and TRBJ1-4, with D possibly TRBD1 on 5 matching bases. Trimming stripped 6 bases from V and 6 bases from J, with 14 bases between. This CDR3 comprises 14 residues. The germline CDR1 and CDR2 sequences are MNHEY and SVGAGI. CDR3 sequence: CASRGGLGYEKLFF. The CDR3 DNA follows: TGTGCCAGCAGGGGGGGTTTGGGGTATGAAAAACTGTTTTTT.

This rearrangement joins TRBV28 to TRBJ1-5, with D possibly matching TRBD1 (5 bases). Germline V gene sequence: CDR1 MDHEN, CDR2 SYDVKM. The CDR3 sequence is 15 residues long. The V end was cut by 5 bases, the J end by 4 bases, with 15 bases between. DNA of the CDR3: TGTGCCAGCAGTCCTCCGGGGCGGGGGAATCAGCCCCAGCATTTT. This translates into CASSPPGRGNQPQHF.

This chain uses TRBV7-2 with TRBJ1-5; 7 nucleotides line up with TRBD1. From germline, CDR1 is SGHTA and CDR2 FQGNSA. CDR3 length: 15 residues. J lost 7 bases, V lost 5 bases, and 11 bases had no gene match. CDR3 amino acids: CASSARAGTAQPQHF. CDR3 nucleotides: TGTGCCAGCAGCGCCCGAGCCGGGACAGCCCAGCCCCAGCATTTT.

The genes are TRBV12-3 or TRBV12-4 and TRBJ1-1; weak D call: TRBD1 (6 bases). The CDR3 length is 13 residues. V dropped 1 base and J dropped 11 bases, with 14 bases sitting between them. CDR3 sequence: CASSLVTGIMAFF. CDR3 in DNA: TGTGCCAGCAGTTTAGTCACAGGGATTATGGCTTTCTTT.

V usage is TRBV5-1 and J usage is TRBJ2-7, with TRBD1 matching 7 bases. Trimming cost V 4 bases and J 0 bases; bases outside gene matches: 4. The germline V gene encodes CDR1 SGHRS and CDR2 YFSETQ. There are 14 residues in the CDR3. DNA for the CDR3: TGCGCCAGCAGCAGGGGACAGCTCTCCTACGAGCAGTACTTC. Translation gives CASSRGQLSYEQYF.

As for this clone: The junction does not match germline at one end; this may be a read error. The chain uses TRBV6-5 and TRBJ1-2, with D perhaps TRBD1 (5 bases). This CDR3 spans 15 amino acids. CDR1 is MNHEY, CDR2 SVGAGI, per germline. The CDR3 sequence: CASSSVGVRDYGYTF. The CDR3 bases are TGTGCCAGCAGTTCCGTGGGGGTTAGGGACTATGGTTACACCTTC.

The CDR3 protein is CASRTGVLTGELFF. The CDR3 DNA reads TGTGCCAGCAGGACAGGGGTCCTAACCGGGGAGCTGTTTTTT. The rearrangement uses TRBV6-5 and TRBJ2-2; TRBD1 matches 8 bases. J was trimmed by 5 bases and V by 6 bases; bases with no gene match: 5. The CDR3 length is 14 residues. Per germline, CDR1 MNHEY and CDR2 SVGAGI.